This T cell receptor beta chain appears in the sequencing data of a study of STAT3 mutations in large granular lymphocyte leukemia (dated by TCRdb to between 2019 and 2020). As for the study more broadly: In roughly half of the longitudinally sequenced T-LGLL patients, canonical activating STAT3 mutations were detected. Over half of the T-LGLL patients were given one or more immunosuppressive therapy regimens, and 30% to 45% of those treated had a hematologic response. To reconstruct clonal hierarchy and dynamics, serial deep sequencing of TCRbeta CDR3 and STAT3 was performed in patients with T-cell large granular lymphocyte leukemia. From an initial cohort of under 250 LGL patients, 20 or so representative T-LGLL cases were picked for longitudinal TCRbeta and STAT3 sequencing. A couple of patients with natural killer LGL leukemia were also sequenced longitudinally as controls within the study. For each patient, sequencing was performed at an average of 4 time points, with a range of 2 to 8 samplings. Overall study results and their limits: At least one immunodominant TCRbeta clonotype was present in every T-LGLL patient, and multiple immunodominant subclonotypes appeared in about half of the T-LGLL patients. Variable intervals between samplings and differing treatment regimens complicated linking therapy response to changes in TCR clonal burden. Dominant TCR clone burden was found to exceed STAT3 mutant burden in several patients, suggesting that STAT3 mutation arose secondarily within a pre-expanded clone. In about 30% of the 18 patients, TCR clonotype switching occurred after therapy, and every newly emerging clone was STAT3 wild type. Since codominant clonotypes persisted in some patients, a small but highly pathogenic clone may have gone undetected. Because no samples were available when a clone first appeared, clonal expansion had to be inferred from samplings taken at other points.

DNA was extracted from blood mononuclear cells, with the same DNA used for both TCR and STAT3 sequencing. Based on the germline V gene, the CDR1 and CDR2 sequences are KGHSH and LQKENI. Inclusive of the bounding cysteine and phenylalanine, the CDR3 is 16 residues long. Solely the CDR3 DNA is kept, with 48 bases framed from the first base. The junction shows trimming of 2 bases on V and 0 bases on J, plus 13 bases between the germline ends. TCRbeta libraries were sequenced on an Illumina MiSeq, and an average of around 41,000 productive templates per sample was obtained. Multiplex PCR amplification was used to generate TCRbeta CDR3 libraries with the immunoSEQ assay. Per the authors' processing: Repertoire diversity was calculated as previously defined, with values near 0 taken to indicate extremely monoclonal samples. Imported from immuneACCESS, the table was reduced by TCRdb to in-frame sequences with V and J called. These copies leave out some clones; in studies compared against another copy, an unresolved V gene accounts for under half, and the cause of the remainder is not known. For V, J and clone size, that table is used; D and trimming come from the DNA. The sample yields more than 6,500 clones; roughly four fifths were counted once. Of the sample, roughly 27% is held by the ten largest clones.

For this clone: It lacks a known antigen. No clone much larger than this one lies a single base away; base qualities are absent.

This clonotype originated in a middle-aged woman with T-cell large granular lymphocyte leukemia. Some clones in this sample may be carry-over from other donors' samples. The age is the age at diagnosis. The chain is encoded by TRBV18 joined to TRBJ1-1, with no confidently assigned D gene. Sequencing was carried out using peripheral blood mononuclear cells. The CDR3 protein is CASSPVEPAMNTEAFF. In nucleotides, the sequence is TGTGCCAGCTCACCAGTGGAGCCAGCCATGAACACTGAAGCTTTCTTT.